This T cell receptor beta chain came from a study of spatial heterogeneity in lung cancer. Study-wide background: Detected beta-chain sequences consistently exceeded alpha-chain sequences. A unique TCR and UMI combination showed up more than ten times in raw reads, on average.

The time point here: sample taken at primary tumor resection. Tumor, nontumor lung or frozen PBMC supplied whole RNA that was sequenced unsorted. This clonotype is medium-sized by share. A library prepared for alpha chains yielded this beta chain as an off-target read; its size is of little meaning. The CDR3 has 15 amino acids. Trimming took 4 bases from V and 2 from J; bases not matched to a gene: 8. Germline values: CDR1 GTSNPN, CDR2 SVGIG (reference sequence). The presence of a unique molecular identifier marked each TCR cDNA molecule. From the 5' RACE reads, TCRdb called clonotypes with MiXCR, one entry per CDR3 protein. The table shows some 11,000 distinct CDR3 sequences, with about 6.3% occurring only once.

The receptor comes from a male donor with early-stage non-small cell lung cancer. The source was PBMCs, collected at surgery. The chain joins TRBV30 to TRBJ2-7; 10 nucleotides match TRBD2. CDR3 bases: TGTGCCTGGATCCCCAGCGGGAGGGGGGCCTACGAGCAGTACTTC. Translated: CAWIPSGRGAYEQYF. Together with reference TRBV30 and TRBJ2-7, the CDR3 gives the full variable domain: SQTIHQWPATLVQPVGSPLSLECTVEGTSNPNLYWYRQAAGRGLQLLFYSVGIGQISSEVPQNLSASRPQDRQFILSSKKLLLSDSGFYLCAWIPSGRGAYEQYFGPGTRLTVT.